This paragraph reports one T cell receptor (beta chain). Its specific antigen is unknown. Per-base qualities were not stored, and no clone one base away is much larger. Libraries were built with the immunoSEQ multiplex PCR assay. DNA from the CD4+ T cells that had been cultured and isolated underwent TCR beta CDR3 sequencing. The authors' analysis ran thus. Non-productive TCR sequences were removed, reads were trimmed to the CDR3 region, and CDR3s of at least 7 amino acids were retained. Antigen-specific clonotypes were identified with the MANAFEST web app by comparing expansion in peptide wells against reference cultures. To count as positive, a clone had to show expansion at FDR<0.05 compared with the reference and with all other wells, an odds ratio above 5, and a frequency above 0.1% in two replicate wells. Cross-reactive clonotypes were defined as significantly expanded in SARS-CoV-2 spike wells and in at least one common cold coronavirus spike condition. CDR3 similarity was assessed by Levenshtein distance with the stringdist R package, and unrooted trees were built with ape in R 3.6.1. The table comes from immuneACCESS by way of TCRdb, which keeps in-frame sequences with V and J called. Part of the clones is missing from these tables; in studies checked, under half for an unresolved V gene and the rest for unknown reasons. Clonal size and the V and J genes are those of that table, whereas D and trimming came from the DNA. Across this sample there are approximately 44,000 clones, with under 70% seen only once. The ten most abundant clones make up approximately 25% of the sample.

These data originate in a study of vaccination effects on CD4 cells after COVID-19 (dated by TCRdb to the early 2020s). For the study in its entirety: Two doses of either the BNT162b2 or the mRNA-1273 mRNA SARS-CoV-2 vaccine were administered to participants. SARS-CoV-2 spike-specific CD4+ TCR repertoires were compared before and after mRNA vaccination in COVID-19 convalescent patients and in infection-naive vaccine recipients. The full study included 9 to 10 COVID-19 convalescent patients and a handful of SARS-CoV-2-naive healthy vaccine recipients. The Oncomine TCR Beta short-read assay on an Illumina iSeq 100 was used to sequence cultures from other donors in the study.

What the authors observed across the whole study: At late post-vaccination timepoints, both infection-induced and vaccine-induced clones showed marked clonal contraction, consistent with waning T cell responses. In healthy vaccine recipients, vaccine-induced clones were almost all SARS-CoV-2 mono-reactive, with only 1 of 255 being cross-reactive with common cold coronaviruses. Only a small number of convalescent patients were included, and no early post-infection timepoints were available, which limited the study.

In the ViraFEST assay, PBMC were stimulated with viral peptide pools, and TCR sequencing was then used to find antigen-specific CD4+ T cell clonotypes based on their expansion. After around eleven days of culture, CD4+ T cells were isolated with the EasySep CD4+ T cell isolation kit. The absence of prior SARS-CoV-2 infection in healthy vaccine recipients was confirmed by negative nucleocapsid antibodies before and after vaccination. Each well held two million PBMC cultured in IMDM containing roughly 5.1% human AB serum, 8.5 to 10 IU/ml IL-2 and gentamicin, along with 8 to 10 ug/ml peptides. Half of the culture medium was replaced with fresh IL-2-containing medium on days 3 and 7. Unless otherwise noted, each peptide stimulation condition was cultured in triplicate wells. Using Ficoll-Paque Plus gradient centrifugation, PBMC were separated from whole blood and then either used fresh or cryopreserved at -140C. The overlapping peptide pools covered the spike proteins of SARS-CoV-2 as well as those of the common cold coronaviruses HCoV-NL63, HCoV-OC43 and HCoV-229E. The QIAamp micro DNA kit was used to extract genomic DNA from the cultured CD4+ T cells.

The germline V gene gives CDR1 as KGHSH and CDR2 as LQKENI. V loses 6 bases of germline sequence and J loses 1 base, and the interval between the two ends is 9 bases. The CDR3 runs 13 residues from the cysteine to the phenylalanine. The CDR3 DNA has 39 bases and is translated from base 1. The chain uses TRBV18 and TRBJ1-1; the D region possibly corresponds to TRBD1 (6 bases align). The sequencing used CD4+ T cells from PBMCs cultured with HCoV-OC43 spike peptides, collected before COVID-19 vaccination. Taken with the paper, the label for cell subset or site translates to: HCoV-OC43 spike overlapping peptide pool stimulation. The TCR was taken from a human donor who received a COVID-19 vaccine. The nucleotide sequence is given as TGTGCCAGCTCCATGGGACAGAACACTGAAGCTTTCTTT. Translated, it reads CASSMGQNTEAFF.